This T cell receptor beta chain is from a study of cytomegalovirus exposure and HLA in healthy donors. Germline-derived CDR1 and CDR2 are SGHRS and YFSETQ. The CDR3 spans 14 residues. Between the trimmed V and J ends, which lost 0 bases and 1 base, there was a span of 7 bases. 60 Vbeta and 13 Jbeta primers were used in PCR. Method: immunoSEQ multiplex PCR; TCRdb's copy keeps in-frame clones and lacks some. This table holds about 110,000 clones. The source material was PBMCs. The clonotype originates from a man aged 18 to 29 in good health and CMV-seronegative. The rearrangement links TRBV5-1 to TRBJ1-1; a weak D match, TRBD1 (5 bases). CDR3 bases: TGCGCCAGCAGCTTGGACAGGTGGAACACTGAAGCTTTCTTT. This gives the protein CASSLDRWNTEAFF.